The rows below give T cell receptor beta chains drawn from one sample of a study of type 1 regulatory T cells. TCRdb re-called the reads with MiXCR, one entry per CDR3 protein. Seen here are just under 65,000 distinct CDR3 sequences, more than 45% observed once, and the top ten hold about 2%. These receptors have no identified antigens. Sequencing used cultured non-Tr1 T cells, either the whole culture or a sorted T cell fraction (not recorded which). All receptors derive from a human donor in good health. CDR3s include the opening cysteine and the closing phenylalanine or tryptophan. The D gene is left open where the match is weak. Size is stated for part of the rows, as once, few or many counts, or as a class when the clone is expanded.

V: TRBV6-2/TRBV6-3; D: -; J: TRBJ1-2; size: -; CDR3: CASSRRGNYGYTF; DNA: TGTGCCAGCAGTAGAAGGGGGAACTATGGCTACACCTTC
V: TRBV7-9; D: -; J: TRBJ2-2; size: -; CDR3: CASSSATGSGELFF; DNA: TGTGCCAGCAGCTCCGCCACAGGGTCCGGGGAGCTGTTTTTT
V: TRBV25-1; D: -; J: TRBJ1-6; size: -; CDR3: CASSEFRGNNSPLHF; DNA: TGTGCCAGCAGTGAATTCAGGGGCAACAATTCACCCCTCCACTTT
V: TRBV2; D: TRBD1; J: TRBJ1-6; size: -; CDR3: CASNTGTENSPLHF; DNA: TGTGCCAGCAACACCGGGACAGAAAATTCACCCCTCCACTTT
V: TRBV11-2; D: TRBD1; J: TRBJ1-2; size: few; CDR3: CASSLRDRATNYGYTF; DNA: TGTGCCAGCAGCCTCCGGGACAGAGCCACTAACTATGGCTACACCTTC
V: TRBV12-3/TRBV12-4; D: TRBD2; J: TRBJ2-1; size: few; CDR3: CASSLGTSGGLTYNEQFF; DNA: TGTGCCAGCAGTTTAGGGACTAGCGGGGGGTTGACGTACAATGAGCAGTTCTTC
V: TRBV14; D: -; J: TRBJ2-6; size: -; CDR3: CASSPLGGTGANVLTF; DNA: TGTGCCAGCAGCCCCCTGGGGGGCACTGGGGCCAACGTCCTGACTTTC
V: TRBV15; D: -; J: TRBJ1-4; size: -; CDR3: CATSRVGPNEKLFF; DNA: TGTGCCACCAGCAGAGTGGGGCCGAATGAAAAACTGTTTTTT
V: TRBV28; D: TRBD1; J: TRBJ1-2; size: -; CDR3: CASSPVQGVYGYTF; DNA: TGTGCCAGCAGCCCGGTGCAGGGGGTCTATGGCTACACCTTC
V: TRBV29-1; D: -; J: TRBJ2-7; size: -; CDR3: CSVVMAGSSYEQYF; DNA: TGCAGCGTTGTCATGGCGGGGAGCTCCTACGAGCAGTACTTC
V: TRBV15; D: TRBD1; J: TRBJ1-4; size: -; CDR3: CATSRDQAGGSEKLFF; DNA: TGTGCCACCAGCAGAGATCAGGCAGGGGGCTCTGAAAAACTGTTTTTT
V: TRBV7-2; D: -; J: TRBJ1-2; size: once; CDR3: CASSVGWLNYGYTF; DNA: TGTGCCAGCAGCGTGGGGTGGCTCAACTATGGCTACACCTTC
V: TRBV2; D: -; J: TRBJ2-1; size: few; CDR3: CASSERPASSYNEQFF; DNA: TGTGCCAGCAGTGAACGCCCCGCCAGCTCCTACAATGAGCAGTTCTTC
V: TRBV9; D: -; J: TRBJ1-6; size: few; CDR3: CASTDGFSSPLHF; DNA: TGTGCCTCGACGGACGGGTTCTCCTCACCCCTCCACTTT
V: TRBV4-3; D: TRBD1; J: TRBJ2-3; size: few; CDR3: CASSQSGTGTDTQYF; DNA: TGCGCCAGCAGCCAATCCGGGACAGGCACAGATACGCAGTATTTT
V: TRBV5-1; D: -; J: TRBJ2-2; size: -; CDR3: CASGTDWAGELFF; DNA: TGCGCCAGCGGGACCGATTGGGCCGGGGAGCTGTTTTTT
V: TRBV15; D: -; J: TRBJ1-5; size: -; CDR3: CATSRGGVPNQPQHF; DNA: TGTGCCACCAGCAGGGGCGGGGTCCCCAATCAGCCCCAGCATTTT
V: TRBV7-8; D: -; J: TRBJ2-1; size: -; CDR3: CASSLQPGRSYNEQFF; DNA: TGTGCCAGCAGCTTACAGCCAGGGCGGTCCTACAATGAGCAGTTCTTC
V: TRBV7-2; D: -; J: TRBJ2-7; size: -; CDR3: CASSLLGRAGAYEQYF; DNA: TGTGCCAGCAGCTTATTGGGCAGGGCGGGTGCCTACGAGCAGTACTTC
V: TRBV20-1; D: TRBD2; J: TRBJ2-7; size: -; CDR3: CSATPAGGGIRSYEQYF; DNA: TGCAGTGCAACCCCGGCAGGCGGGGGGATCCGCTCCTACGAGCAGTACTTC
V: TRBV4-1; D: TRBD2; J: TRBJ2-3; size: few; CDR3: CASSRLAGVDTQYF; DNA: TGCGCCAGCAGCCGACTAGCGGGGGTGGATACGCAGTATTTT
V: TRBV7-8; D: -; J: TRBJ2-7; size: -; CDR3: CASSLKEGSLQYF; DNA: TGTGCCAGCAGCTTAAAGGAGGGGTCGCTACAGTACTTC
V: TRBV7-3; D: -; J: TRBJ1-6; size: -; CDR3: CASSPTFNSPLHF; DNA: TGTGCCAGCAGCCCGACCTTCAATTCACCCCTCCACTTT
V: TRBV12-3/TRBV12-4; D: -; J: TRBJ2-5; size: many; CDR3: CASSLRGALETQYF; DNA: TGTGCCAGCAGTTTACGGGGGGCCTTAGAGACCCAGTACTTC
V: TRBV5-1; D: -; J: TRBJ1-2; size: few; CDR3: CASSLEGGRLAGYTGYF; DNA: TGCGCCAGCAGCTTGGAGGGCGGCAGATTAGCTGGCTACACGGGTTACTTC
V: TRBV12-3/TRBV12-4; D: -; J: TRBJ2-3; size: few; CDR3: CASSTGLYGTQYF; DNA: TGTGCCAGCAGCACAGGGTTGTACGGTACGCAGTATTTT
V: TRBV20-1; D: TRBD1; J: TRBJ1-1; size: -; CDR3: CSASPGGRDTEAFF; DNA: TGCAGTGCTAGCCCAGGGGGGAGGGATACTGAAGCTTTCTTT
V: TRBV7-3; D: -; J: TRBJ1-5; size: few; CDR3: CASSSTFKGRTGQPQHF; DNA: TGTGCCAGCAGCTCTACGTTTAAGGGACGCACGGGGCAGCCCCAGCATTTT
V: TRBV7-9; D: TRBD2; J: TRBJ2-3; size: -; CDR3: CASSLSLAGRTDTQYF; DNA: TGTGCCAGCAGCTTATCTCTAGCGGGGAGGACAGATACGCAGTATTTT
V: TRBV7-2; D: -; J: TRBJ2-1; size: many; CDR3: CASSLALYNEQFF; DNA: TGTGCCAGCAGCTTAGCGTTGTACAATGAGCAGTTCTTC